These 5 T cell receptor beta chains were all obtained from the same sample, sequenced in a study of blood T cells in healthy people across ages. Through a sample-barcoded 5' primer and a J-beta primer mix, a second PCR was run for roughly 6 to 12 cycles. A single record per CDR3 protein comes from TCRdb applying MiXCR to the 5' RACE reads. In the table there are hundreds of thousands of distinct CDR3 sequences, 35% to 50% of which are singletons. Sequenced input: blood. The receptors originated from a man at least 80 years old in good health.

This clonotype was picked up one time. A read error may explain this, as a much larger clone is one base away. The V and J genes are TRBV12-3 or TRBV12-4 and TRBJ2-1; D is unclear. The CDR3 spans 15 residues. V was trimmed by 5 bases and J by 10 bases, leaving 21 bases between them. CDR3 in amino acids: CASSLAGTLTYEQFF. CDR3 nucleotides: TGTGCCAGCAGTCTCGCCGGCACCCTTACCTACGAGCAGTTCTTC.

The chain carries TRBV28 and TRBJ1-4; no definite D call. The germline gives CDR1 MDHEN, CDR2 SYDVKM. CDR3 length: 15 residues. The V end lost 5 bases, the J end lost 6 bases, and 16 bases lay between the germline ends. The CDR3 DNA sequence: TGTGCCAGCAGTACTCCTAGTGGAAGTGATGAAAAACTGTTTTTT. Residues: CASSTPSGSDEKLFF.

Note on this clonotype: This clone may be a read error of a much larger clone one base away. This chain links TRBV28 with TRBJ2-4, with D possibly TRBD2 on 5 matching bases. The DNA end is a closer match to TRBJ2-5, so the J assignment may be wrong. Germline CDR1 and CDR2: MDHEN and SYDVKM. The CDR3 runs to 13 residues. The CDR3 DNA follows: TGTGCCAGCAGTGAGGGCAGGCGGGAGACCCAGTACTTC. It codes for CASSEGRRETQYF.

This clonotype was observed many times. This chain joins TRBV7-2 and TRBJ2-7, with 9 bases lining up with TRBD2. The CDR3 has 16 residues. Trimming took 3 bases from V and 2 from J; bases not matched to a gene: 8. Germline V CDR1 and CDR2: SGHTA, FQGNSA. CDR3 in DNA: TGTGCCAGCAGCTTGGCAGCGGGGGGACGTACCTACGAGCAGTACTTC. It encodes CASSLAAGGRTYEQYF.

A remark on this clonotype: A junction boundary mismatches the germline segment, possibly from a read error. V gene TRBV12-3 or TRBV12-4 combines with J gene TRBJ2-5, with 7 bases fitting TRBD1. The CDR3 has 15 amino acids. The CDR3 spells CASGNMGQIQETRYF. Here the CDR3 DNA reads TGTGCCAGCGGTAATATGGGACAGATCCAAGAGACCCGGTACTTC.